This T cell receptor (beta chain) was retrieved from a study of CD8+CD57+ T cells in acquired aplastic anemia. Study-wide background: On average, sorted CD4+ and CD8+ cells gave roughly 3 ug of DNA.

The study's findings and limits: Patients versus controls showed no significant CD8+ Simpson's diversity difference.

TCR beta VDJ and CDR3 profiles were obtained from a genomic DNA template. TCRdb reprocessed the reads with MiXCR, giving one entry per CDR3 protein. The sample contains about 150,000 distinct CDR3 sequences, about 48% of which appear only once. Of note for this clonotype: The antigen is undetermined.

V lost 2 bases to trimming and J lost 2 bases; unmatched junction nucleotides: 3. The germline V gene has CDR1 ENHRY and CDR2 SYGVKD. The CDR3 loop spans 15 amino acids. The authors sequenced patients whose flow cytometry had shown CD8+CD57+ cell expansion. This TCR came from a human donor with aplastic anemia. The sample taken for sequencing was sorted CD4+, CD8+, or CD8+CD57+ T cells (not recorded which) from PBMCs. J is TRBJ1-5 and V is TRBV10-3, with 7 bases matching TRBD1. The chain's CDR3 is CAISEAGTGNQPQHF. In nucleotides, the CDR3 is TGTGCCATCAGTGAGGCAGGGACAGGCAATCAGCCCCAGCATTTT.